This section outlines one T cell receptor beta chain sequence together with its context. Authors' processing steps: Amplification of reference gene primers was used by the study to estimate nucleated cell counts. The table came from immunoSEQ multiplex PCR; TCRdb's copy has only in-frame clones and leaves some out. Clone size and the V and J calls come from that table; the DNA yielded D and trimming. The table has 220,000 or so clones, roughly 86% seen once. The data were obtained in a study of blood T cell repertoires in COVID-19. The CDR3 consists of 14 residues. CDR1 and CDR2 (germline): MNHEY, SMNVEV (reference sequence). The V end was cut by 5 bases, the J end by 0 bases, with 11 bases between.

J is TRBJ2-7 and V is TRBV27, with D possibly matching TRBD2 (5 bases). What was sequenced was peripheral blood. The receptor was derived from a woman aged 45-59 years with COVID-19, enrolled during active disease. The CDR3 region has the DNA TGTGCCAGCAGTGAGGCGGGCGTCTCCTACGAGCAGTACTTC. Translated: CASSEAGVSYEQYF.